This TCR beta chain was profiled in a study of shared clonotypes between healthy human individuals. General study points: A few donors had about 5% of their naive CD4 clonotypes in common. An effect of sequencing depth on clonotype sharing among donors was expected.

CD8 cells regarded as naive lacked CD45RO, were positively chosen for CCR7, and omitted terminally differentiated effector memory CD45RA+ cells. The CDR3 loop spans 11 amino acids. In germline, CDR1 is SGHNT, CDR2 YYREEE (reference sequence). The germline V and J ends were trimmed by 3 bases and 14 bases, with 12 bases remaining between them. Evenly divided among several immunoSEQ plates was the genomic DNA of each subset. Data came from immunoSEQ multiplex PCR; TCRdb stores just in-frame clones and leaves some out. The data contain millions of clones, roughly 94% of them singletons. About this clone: As yet, its antigen is unknown.

The TCR comes from a young man in good health. This rearrangement joins TRBV5-4 to TRBJ2-1, with a tentative D call TRBD2 (5 bases). The sequenced material came from naive CD8+ T cells sorted from blood. The CDR3 protein is CASSSPGTEFF. Written as DNA, the CDR3 is TGTGCCAGCAGCTCACCGGGAACGGAGTTCTTC.